These 11 T cell receptor beta chains share one sample of origin, sequenced in a study of T cell repertoires in cytomegalovirus infection. TCRdb analysed the reads with MiXCR anew, one entry per CDR3 protein. The data show hundreds of thousands of distinct CDR3 sequences, roughly 46% seen once. The antigens of these receptors remain unknown. Here the sequenced sample was cultured PBMCs, taken from culture after CMV antigen stimulation. These receptors were taken from a human donor in good health (CMV status not recorded). Some clones in this sample may be carry-over from other donors' samples.

The J gene is TRBJ2-5, the V gene TRBV11-2, with a weak D call TRBD1 (5 bases). CDR3 length: 16 residues. V lost 4 bases to trimming and J lost 5 bases, with 20 bases between them. CDR1 and CDR2 from the germline V gene are SGHAT and FQNNGV. CDR3 DNA: TGTGCCAGCAGCTCCGCAAAGGGATCCAAGGGGGAGACCCAGTACTTC. Translating gives CASSSAKGSKGETQYF.

The chain has TRBV2 and TRBJ2-3; 9 bases agree with TRBD1. Germline trimming cut 7 bases from V and 0 bases from J; bases unmatched to any gene: 5. CDR3 size: 15 residues. CDR1 and CDR2 from the germline V gene are SNHLY and FYNNEI. Written as DNA, the CDR3 is TGTGCCAGCACCGAAGACAGGGGGAGCACAGATACGCAGTATTTT. Amino acid sequence: CASTEDRGSTDTQYF.

The rearrangement links TRBV20-1 to TRBJ2-3; 8 bases match TRBD1. The V gene end was trimmed by 3 bases and the J gene end by 0 bases; junction bases not matched to a gene: 2. The CDR3 spans 14 residues. From germline, CDR1 is DFQATT and CDR2 SNEGSKA (reference sequence). The chain's CDR3 is CSASRGPSTDTQYF. The CDR3 DNA sequence: TGCAGTGCTAGCAGGGGGCCCAGCACAGATACGCAGTATTTT.

The chain has TRBV6-6 and TRBJ2-7; 7 nucleotides match TRBD2. This CDR3 is 15 amino acids long. Germline CDR1 reads MNHNY; CDR2 reads SVGAGI (reference sequence). J gave up 1 base and V 2 bases, and 5 bases lay outside the gene matches. The CDR3 DNA follows: TGTGCCAGCAGTTACGGGTGGGAGGGTTCCTACGAGCAGTACTTC. As protein: CASSYGWEGSYEQYF.

This clonotype was detected only a few times. V is TRBV7-9 and J is TRBJ1-1; the D is unclear. The CDR3 runs 14 residues. Trimming stripped 1 base from V and 1 base from J, with 7 bases between. Germline values: CDR1 SEHNR, CDR2 FQNEAQ (reference sequence). This CDR3 is CASSLEVGNTEAFF. The DNA for the CDR3 is TGTGCCAGCAGCTTAGAGGTCGGGAACACTGAAGCTTTCTTT.

V gene TRBV19 combines with J gene TRBJ1-1; possible D gene TRBD1, 6 bases. The germline CDR1 and CDR2 sequences are LNHDA and SQIVND (reference sequence). V dropped 7 bases and J dropped 3 bases, with 18 bases sitting between them. CDR3 size: 15 residues. DNA of the CDR3: TGTGCCAGTACCCTCTGGGGGGCTGGGGACACTGAAGCTTTCTTT. Its protein product is CASTLWGAGDTEAFF.

The chain has TRBV12-3 or TRBV12-4 and TRBJ2-1; 9 bases map to TRBD2. The CDR3 length is 14 residues. The V gene end was trimmed by 3 bases and the J gene end by 8 bases; junction bases not matched to a gene: 5. Here the CDR3 reads CASSFVAGADEQFF. The CDR3 DNA follows: TGTGCCAGCAGTTTCGTAGCGGGGGCCGATGAGCAGTTCTTC.

This clonotype was found a few times. The rearrangement links TRBV6-2 or TRBV6-3 to TRBJ2-3, with unresolved D. V dropped 7 bases and J dropped 3 bases, with 14 bases sitting between them. This CDR3 is 14 amino acids long. Germline assignment: CDR1 MNHEY and CDR2 SVGEGT. CDR3 DNA: TGTGCCAGCAACCCAATGGTTGCGACAGATACGCAGTATTTT. Translation: CASNPMVATDTQYF.

This clonotype was observed once. V is TRBV7-2 and J is TRBJ2-5, with D perhaps assigned TRBD1 or TRBD2 (5 bases each). Germline-derived CDR1 and CDR2 are SGHTA and FQGNSA. V was clipped by 5 bases and J by 4 bases, with 11 bases between them. This CDR3 has 13 residues. The CDR3 spells CASSQGTLETQYF. CDR3 in DNA: TGTGCCAGCAGCCAAGGGACGTTAGAGACCCAGTACTTC.

This clonotype was counted a few times. The rearrangement uses TRBV7-2 and TRBJ2-1; TRBD2 agrees at 7 bases. The length of the CDR3 is 15 residues. Trimming cost V 5 bases and J 3 bases; bases outside gene matches: 7. Germline CDR1 is SGHTA and CDR2 is FQGNSA. The CDR3 sequence is CASSPGTIGYNEQFF. DNA of the CDR3: TGTGCCAGCAGCCCCGGGACTATTGGCTACAATGAGCAGTTCTTC.

A few counts support this clonotype. The V gene is TRBV7-2, the J gene TRBJ2-3, with a tentative D call TRBD2 (7 bases). The germline V and J ends were trimmed by 5 bases and 4 bases, with 13 bases remaining between them. CDR1 is SGHTA and CDR2 is FQGNSA in the germline V gene. The CDR3 covers 14 residues. CDR3 protein: CASSQRGGPDTQYF. CDR3 sequence (DNA): TGTGCCAGCAGCCAAAGGGGGGGCCCAGATACGCAGTATTTT.